Following are 21 T cell receptor beta chains from one sample sequenced in a study of T-cell reconstitution after alpha-beta-depleted transplantation in children. Molecular barcoding with unique molecular identifiers was used for the TCRbeta library. TCRdb analysed the PCR reads with MiXCR anew, one entry per CDR3 protein. This sample carries 190,000 or so distinct CDR3 sequences, around 7% of them seen once, and the ten largest clones take roughly 3%. Sequencing used PBMCs from the stem cell graft donor, obtained from the stem cell graft. The receptors come from a human donor who donated a stem cell graft to a child with Wiskott-Aldrich syndrome.

The V and J genes are TRBV7-7 and TRBJ2-1; weak D call: TRBD2 (7 bases). This CDR3 comprises 16 residues. In germline, CDR1 is SSHAT, CDR2 FNYEAQ (reference sequence). Trimming took off 5 bases at V and 0 bases at J, with 14 bases between the two ends. The DNA of the CDR3 is TGTGCCAGCAGCCCCGGCGGGGGCCTCTCCTACAATGAGCAGTTCTTC. Its translation: CASSPGGGLSYNEQFF.

This clonotype was seen ten or more times. The chain uses TRBV6-1 and TRBJ2-7; 8 bases map to TRBD1. Germline loops: CDR1 MNHNS, CDR2 SASEGT. With 4 bases clipped from V and 5 bases from J, the junction kept 10 bases outside the gene matches. The CDR3 contains 15 residues. CDR3 DNA: TGTGCCAGCAGTGCCAAGGCAGGGGGCTCGGACGAGCAGTACTTC. Residues: CASSAKAGGSDEQYF.

There are many counts of this clonotype. The chain combines TRBV5-1 with TRBJ1-6; maybe TRBD1 (5 bases). V was pared by 2 bases and J by 9 bases, with 12 bases between. Germline V gene data show CDR1 as SGHRS and CDR2 as YFSETQ. The CDR3 loop spans 14 amino acids. The CDR3: CASSFSQGGSPLHF. CDR3 sequence (DNA): TGCGCCAGCAGCTTTTCGCAGGGAGGTTCACCCCTCCACTTT.

The table lists this clonotype with many counts. The J gene is TRBJ2-1, the V gene TRBV12-3 or TRBV12-4, with TRBD1 identical over 9 bases. Trimming at V came to 3 bases and at J to 0 bases, leaving 12 bases not matched to a gene. The CDR3 covers 19 residues. This chain's CDR3 is CASSLGTGYKGSSYNEQFF. The CDR3 region has the DNA TGTGCCAGCAGTTTGGGGACAGGGTACAAGGGGAGCTCCTACAATGAGCAGTTCTTC.

This clonotype was counted ten times or more. The chain combines TRBV12-3 or TRBV12-4 with TRBJ1-5; 10 nucleotides match TRBD1. The CDR3 is made up of 16 amino acids. J lost 5 bases, V lost 6 bases, and 10 bases had no gene match. CDR3 loop: CASRRRDRGIDQPQHF. The DNA of the CDR3 is TGTGCCAGCAGACGTCGGGACAGGGGTATCGATCAGCCCCAGCATTTT.

There are many counts of this clonotype. V is TRBV5-5 and J is TRBJ1-5; D remains ambiguous. The CDR3 extends over 13 amino acids. CDR1 is SGHKS and CDR2 is YYEKEE in the germline V gene (reference sequence). The ends were cut back, 0 bases at V and 4 bases at J, with 5 bases in the middle. The CDR3 region has the DNA TGTGCCAGCAGCTTGGAGTGGAATCAGCCCCAGCATTTT. Its protein is CASSLEWNQPQHF.

This clonotype was seen a handful of times. The V and J genes are TRBV24-1 and TRBJ2-5; 14 nucleotides match TRBD2. Losses at the gene ends were 2 bases for V and 2 bases for J; bases not matched to a gene: 6. Germline lookup yields CDR1 KGHDR and CDR2 SFDVKD. The CDR3 is made up of 18 amino acids. This chain's CDR3 is CATSDSRGLAGEQETQYF. CDR3 DNA: TGTGCCACCAGTGATTCGCGGGGACTAGCGGGGGAACAAGAGACCCAGTACTTC.

The chain joins TRBV30 to TRBJ2-3, with D perhaps matching TRBD2 (7 bases). The CDR3 extends over 14 amino acids. Germline CDR1 GTSNPN, CDR2 SVGIG (reference sequence). With 4 bases removed from V and 4 bases from J, the gap between germline ends came to 15 bases. This chain's CDR3 is CAWIRGRESDTQYF. CDR3 in DNA: TGTGCCTGGATCCGGGGGCGGGAGTCAGATACGCAGTATTTT.

This clonotype was observed many times. The genes are TRBV29-1 and TRBJ2-2; 8 nucleotides line up with TRBD1. The junction had 5 bases not matched to a gene; V was cut back by 0 bases and J by 2 bases. The CDR3 consists of 16 residues. Germline V gene lookup returns CDR1 SQVTM and CDR2 ANQGSEA. CDR3 DNA sequence: TGCAGCGTTGAAGATCGGGACAGGAGAAACACCGGGGAGCTGTTTTTT. It yields the protein CSVEDRDRRNTGELFF.

This clonotype has ten or more counts. The V gene is TRBV6-5, the J gene TRBJ1-6; 7 nucleotides align to TRBD1. Germline CDR1 is MNHEY and CDR2 is SVGAGI. Losses at the gene ends were 7 bases for V and 1 base for J; bases not matched to a gene: 7. This CDR3 contains 16 residues. CDR3 DNA sequence: TGTGCCAGCAACCGTGGACAGGCATCCTATAATTCACCCCTCCACTTT. Translated, it gives CASNRGQASYNSPLHF.

At least ten counts were recorded for this clonotype. The CDR3 reads CASSFGGLTYEQYF. As DNA, the CDR3 is TGTGCCAGCAGTTTCGGGGGACTGACCTACGAGCAGTACTTC. J is TRBJ2-7 and V is TRBV12-3 or TRBV12-4; D is possibly TRBD2 (6 bases). The ends were cut back, 3 bases at V and 2 bases at J, with 11 bases in the middle. There are 14 residues in the CDR3.

This clonotype has at least ten counts. The chain is built from TRBV20-1 and TRBJ2-1; TRBD2 matches at 15 bases. Per germline, CDR1 DFQATT and CDR2 SNEGSKA (reference sequence). This CDR3 is built from 18 residues. Unmatched junction bases numbered 19, after V lost 6 bases and J lost 10 bases. CDR3 sequence reads: CSASVGLAGGPQKPEQFF. The CDR3 DNA is TGCAGTGCCAGTGTCGGACTAGCGGGAGGGCCGCAGAAGCCCGAGCAGTTCTTC.

This clonotype was picked up many times. The chain links TRBV6-4 to TRBJ1-2; D not certain. V lost 4 bases and J 2 bases, leaving 8 bases between the germline ends. The CDR3 consists of 13 residues. CDR1 MRHNA and CDR2 SNTAGT come from the germline V gene. CDR3 region: CASSVSQNYGYTF. Written as DNA, the CDR3 is TGTGCCAGCAGTGTTTCACAGAACTATGGCTACACCTTC.

Ten or more counts support this clonotype. The V gene is TRBV24-1, the J gene TRBJ2-1; TRBD2 aligns across 7 bases. Germline V gives CDR1 KGHDR, CDR2 SFDVKD. V shed 3 bases, J shed 7 bases, and the junction held 8 bases outside the gene matches. The CDR3 has 15 residues. CDR3 DNA: TGTGCCACCAGTGATCTAGCGGAGGAACGAAATGAGCAGTTCTTC. Protein product: CATSDLAEERNEQFF.

At least ten counts were recorded for this clonotype. The chain couples TRBV29-1 to TRBJ1-1, with D uncertain. CDR1 and CDR2 from the germline V gene are SQVTM and ANQGSEA. V was pared by 3 bases and J by 5 bases, with 10 bases between. The CDR3 is 12 amino acids. CDR3 bases: TGCAGCGTTGATAGCCGAGGGACTGAAGCTTTCTTT. Translated, it gives CSVDSRGTEAFF. The full variable domain, rest sourced from reference TRBV29-1 and TRBJ1-1, is SAVISQKPSRDICQRGTSLTIQCQVDSQVTMMFWYRQQPGQSLTLIATANQGSEATYESGFVIDKFPISRPNLTFSTLTVSNMSPEDSSIYLCSVDSRGTEAFFGQGTRLTVV.

This clonotype came up many times. The chain uses TRBV28 and TRBJ2-7; possibly TRBD1 or TRBD2 for D (5 bases each). This CDR3 is 13 amino acids long. Per germline, CDR1 MDHEN and CDR2 SYDVKM. Trimming shortened V by 4 bases and J by 2 bases, and 9 bases separated the two germline ends. CDR3 amino acids: CASSSWDAYEQYF. DNA of the CDR3: TGTGCCAGCAGTTCGTGGGACGCCTACGAGCAGTACTTC.

This clonotype was seen many times. The genes are TRBV5-4 and TRBJ2-5, with 10 bases matching TRBD2. V shed 1 base, J shed 5 bases, and the junction held 8 bases outside the gene matches. There are 16 residues in the CDR3. CDR1 and CDR2 (germline): SGHNT, YYREEE (reference sequence). The DNA of the CDR3 is TGTGCCAGCAGCTTGCGAAGCGGGGGGGCGGGTGAGACCCAGTACTTC. Amino acid sequence: CASSLRSGGAGETQYF.

The CDR3 is CASSQGGQRGAYNEQFF. The DNA for the CDR3 is TGTGCCAGCAGCCAAGGTGGCCAGCGGGGGGCCTACAATGAGCAGTTCTTC. The chain combines TRBV3-1 with TRBJ2-1, with 9 bases fitting TRBD2. The CDR3 loop spans 17 amino acids. Germline values: CDR1 LGHDT, CDR2 YNNKEL (reference sequence). Losses at the gene ends were 1 base for V and 2 bases for J; bases not matched to a gene: 6.

This clonotype was observed at least ten times. The rearrangement links TRBV29-1 to TRBJ2-1, with 11 nucleotides matching TRBD2. The CDR3 has 15 residues. Germline CDR1 and CDR2: SQVTM and ANQGSEA. J lost 6 bases, V lost 6 bases, and 10 bases had no gene match. In DNA form, the CDR3 reads TGCAGCGTCCACCCTGGGACTAGCGGTGGCAATGAGCAGTTCTTC. Its protein is CSVHPGTSGGNEQFF.

This clonotype was recorded at least ten times. The J gene is TRBJ2-7, the V gene TRBV15; no reliable D call. The germline V and J ends were trimmed by 1 base and 3 bases, with 7 bases remaining between them. This CDR3 contains 13 residues. CDR1 and CDR2 (germline): LNHNV, YYDKDF (reference sequence). The CDR3 coding sequence is TGTGCCACCAGCAGAGGGGTAGACTACGAGCAGTACTTC. Protein product: CATSRGVDYEQYF.

This clonotype was observed at least ten times. This chain joins TRBV6-1 and TRBJ1-2, with TRBD1 matching over 8 bases. The length of the CDR3 is 14 residues. The V and J ends lost 5 bases and 5 bases, in that order; junction bases with no gene match: 7. From germline, CDR1 is MNHNS and CDR2 SASEGT. The CDR3: CASSTRGTGYGYTF. CDR3 bases: TGTGCCAGCAGTACCAGGGGGACAGGATATGGCTACACCTTC.